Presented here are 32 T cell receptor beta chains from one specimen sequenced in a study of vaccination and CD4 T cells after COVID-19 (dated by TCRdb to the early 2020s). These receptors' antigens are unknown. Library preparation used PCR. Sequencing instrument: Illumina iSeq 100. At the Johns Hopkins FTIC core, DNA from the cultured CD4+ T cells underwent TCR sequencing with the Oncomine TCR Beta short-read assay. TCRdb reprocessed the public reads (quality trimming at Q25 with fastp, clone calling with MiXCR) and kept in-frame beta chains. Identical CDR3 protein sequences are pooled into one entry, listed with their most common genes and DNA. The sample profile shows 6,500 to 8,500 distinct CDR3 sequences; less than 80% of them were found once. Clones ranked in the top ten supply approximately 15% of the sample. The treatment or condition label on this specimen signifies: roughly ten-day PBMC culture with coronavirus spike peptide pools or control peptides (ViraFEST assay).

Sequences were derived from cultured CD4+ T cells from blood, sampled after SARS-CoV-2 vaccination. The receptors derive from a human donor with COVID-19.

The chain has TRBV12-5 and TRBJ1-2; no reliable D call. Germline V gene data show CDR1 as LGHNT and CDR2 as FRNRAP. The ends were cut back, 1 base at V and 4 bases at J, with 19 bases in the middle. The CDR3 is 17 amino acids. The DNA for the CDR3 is TGTGCTAGTGGTTTGGCCCCCCAGCGGCGATTGGGCTATGGCTACACCTTC. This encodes CASGLAPQRRLGYGYTF.

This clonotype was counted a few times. The CDR3 DNA follows: TGTGCCAGCAGCTCGGACAGGGGAGGGGAGCAGTACTTC. Protein sequence: CASSSDRGGEQYF. The rearrangement links TRBV11-2 to TRBJ2-7; 9 bases are shared with TRBD1. Germline V CDR1 and CDR2: SGHAT, FQNNGV. This CDR3 comprises 13 residues. The junction had 5 bases not matched to a gene; V was cut back by 4 bases and J by 7 bases.

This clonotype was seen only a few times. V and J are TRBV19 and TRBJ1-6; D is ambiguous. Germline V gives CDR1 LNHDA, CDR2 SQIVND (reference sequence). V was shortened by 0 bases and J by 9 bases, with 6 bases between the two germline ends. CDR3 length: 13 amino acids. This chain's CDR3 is CASSIEAGSPLHF. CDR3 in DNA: TGTGCCAGTAGTATAGAAGCAGGTTCACCCCTCCACTTT.

CDR3 nucleotide sequence: TGTGCCAGCAGCTCCCATGGGACTAGCGGGGGGACAGGTGTATATACGCAGTATTTT. It is translated as CASSSHGTSGGTGVYTQYF. The chain uses TRBV11-3 and TRBJ2-3; the match to TRBD2 covers 15 bases. CDR3 length: 19 amino acids. Germline CDR1 is SGHNT and CDR2 is YENEEA. The V gene end was trimmed by 4 bases and the J gene end by 7 bases; junction bases not matched to a gene: 15. Full variable domain (rest looked up from reference TRBV11-3 and TRBJ2-3): EAGVVQSPRYKIIEKKQPVAFWCNPISGHNTLYWYLQNLGQGPELLIRYENEEAVDDSQLPKDRFSAERLKGVDSTLKIQPAELGDSAVYLCASSSHGTSGGTGVYTQYFGPGTRLTVL.

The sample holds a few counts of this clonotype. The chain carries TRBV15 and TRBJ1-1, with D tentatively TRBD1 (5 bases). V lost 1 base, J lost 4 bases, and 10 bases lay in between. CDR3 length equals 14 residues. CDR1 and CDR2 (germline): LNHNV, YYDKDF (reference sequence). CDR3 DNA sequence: TGTGCCACCAGCAGAGGGGGGATGAGCACTGAAGCTTTCTTT. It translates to CATSRGGMSTEAFF.

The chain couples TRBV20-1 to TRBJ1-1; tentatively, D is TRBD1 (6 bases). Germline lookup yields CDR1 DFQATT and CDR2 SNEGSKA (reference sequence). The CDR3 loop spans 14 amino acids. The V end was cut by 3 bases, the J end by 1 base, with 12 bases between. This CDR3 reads CSASMGGWNTEAFF. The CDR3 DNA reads TGCAGTGCTAGTATGGGGGGCTGGAACACTGAAGCTTTCTTT.

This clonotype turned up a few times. CDR3 sequence: CSARDPAAAYEQYF. CDR3 coding DNA: TGCAGTGCTAGAGATCCGGCGGCTGCCTACGAGCAGTACTTC. The J gene is TRBJ2-7, the V gene TRBV20-1; D remains unclear. In germline, CDR1 is DFQATT, CDR2 SNEGSKA (reference sequence). Trimming took 0 bases from V and 2 from J, leaving 11 bases between them. CDR3 size: 14 residues.

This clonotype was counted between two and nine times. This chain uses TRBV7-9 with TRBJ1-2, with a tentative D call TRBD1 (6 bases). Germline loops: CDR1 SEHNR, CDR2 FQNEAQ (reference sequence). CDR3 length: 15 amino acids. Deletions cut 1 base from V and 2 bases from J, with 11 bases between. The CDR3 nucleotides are TGTGCCAGCAGCTTAGTGGGGGGCTCCAACTATGGCTACACCTTC. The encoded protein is CASSLVGGSNYGYTF.

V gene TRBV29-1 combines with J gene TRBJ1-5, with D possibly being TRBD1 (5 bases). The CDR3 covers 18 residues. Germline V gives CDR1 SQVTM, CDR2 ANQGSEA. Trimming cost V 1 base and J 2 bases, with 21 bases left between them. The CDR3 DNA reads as TGCAGCGTTGAAGGGACACATAACCCGGATATAGGCAATCAGCCCCAGCATTTT. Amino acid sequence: CSVEGTHNPDIGNQPQHF. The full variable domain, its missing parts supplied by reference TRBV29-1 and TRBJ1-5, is SAVISQKPSRDICQRGTSLTIQCQVDSQVTMMFWYRQQPGQSLTLIATANQGSEATYESGFVIDKFPISRPNLTFSTLTVSNMSPEDSSIYLCSVEGTHNPDIGNQPQHFGDGTRLSIL.

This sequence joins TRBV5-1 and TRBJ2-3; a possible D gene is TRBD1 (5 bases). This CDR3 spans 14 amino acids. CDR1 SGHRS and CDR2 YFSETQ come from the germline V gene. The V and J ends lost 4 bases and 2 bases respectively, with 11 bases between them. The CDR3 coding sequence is TGCGCCAGCAGCCTACCACAGGACACAGATACGCAGTATTTT. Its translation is CASSLPQDTDTQYF.

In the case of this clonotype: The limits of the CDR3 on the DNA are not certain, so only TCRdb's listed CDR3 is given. The CDR3 loop reads CASSAQQGVFWQFF. The chain employs TRBV19 and TRBJ2-1; the table's D call of TRBD1 was not tested on the DNA. Per the germline V gene, CDR1 is LNHDA and CDR2 is SQIVND (reference sequence). The CDR3 comprises 14 residues, both ends counted.

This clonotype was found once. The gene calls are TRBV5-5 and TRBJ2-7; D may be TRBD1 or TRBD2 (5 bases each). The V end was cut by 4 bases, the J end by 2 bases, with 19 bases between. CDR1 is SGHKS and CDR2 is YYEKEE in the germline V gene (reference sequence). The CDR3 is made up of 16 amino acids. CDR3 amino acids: CASSPAPGPRAYEQYF. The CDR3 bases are TGTGCCAGCAGCCCGGCTCCGGGACCCCGGGCCTACGAGCAGTACTTC.

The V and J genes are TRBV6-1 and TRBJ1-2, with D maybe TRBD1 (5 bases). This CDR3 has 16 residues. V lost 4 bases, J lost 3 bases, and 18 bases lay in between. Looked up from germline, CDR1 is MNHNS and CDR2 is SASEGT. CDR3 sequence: CASSAITGPYDYGYTF. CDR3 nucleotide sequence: TGTGCCAGCAGTGCAATTACAGGACCCTATGACTATGGCTACACCTTC.

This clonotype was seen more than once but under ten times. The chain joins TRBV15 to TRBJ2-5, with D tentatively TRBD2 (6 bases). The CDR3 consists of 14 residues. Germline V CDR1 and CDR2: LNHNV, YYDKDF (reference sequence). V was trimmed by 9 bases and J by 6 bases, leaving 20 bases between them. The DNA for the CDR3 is TGTGCCACAACGGAGGAGGGCCTCATAAAGACCCAGTACTTC. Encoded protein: CATTEEGLIKTQYF.

CDR3 in DNA: TGCGCCAGCAGGCGGACAGGGGGCGGTGAAGCTTTCTTT. Encoded protein: CASRRTGGGEAFF. This chain uses TRBV23-1 with TRBJ1-1; 11 bases line up with TRBD1. TRBV23-1 qualifies as an ORF whose function is uncertain. V trimming: 6 bases; J trimming: 7 bases; junction bases outside the gene matches: 4. The length of the CDR3 is 13 residues.

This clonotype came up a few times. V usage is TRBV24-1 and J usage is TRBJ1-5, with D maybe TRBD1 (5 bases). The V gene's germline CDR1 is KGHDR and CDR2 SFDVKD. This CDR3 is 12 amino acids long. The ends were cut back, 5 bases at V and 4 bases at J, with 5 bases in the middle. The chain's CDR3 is CATSGGNQPQHF. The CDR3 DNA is TGTGCCACCAGTGGGGGGAATCAGCCCCAGCATTTT.

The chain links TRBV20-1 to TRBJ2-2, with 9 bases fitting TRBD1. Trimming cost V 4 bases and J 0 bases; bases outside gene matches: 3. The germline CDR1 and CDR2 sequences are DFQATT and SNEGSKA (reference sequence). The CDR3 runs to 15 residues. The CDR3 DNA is TGCAGTGCTACCCGGGACAGGGCGAACACCGGGGAGCTGTTTTTT. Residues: CSATRDRANTGELFF.

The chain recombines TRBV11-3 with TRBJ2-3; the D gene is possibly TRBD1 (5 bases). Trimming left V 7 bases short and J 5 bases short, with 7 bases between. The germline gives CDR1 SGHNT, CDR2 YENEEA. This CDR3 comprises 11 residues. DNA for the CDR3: TGTGCCAGCAACACAGGAGATACGCAGTATTTT. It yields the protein CASNTGDTQYF.

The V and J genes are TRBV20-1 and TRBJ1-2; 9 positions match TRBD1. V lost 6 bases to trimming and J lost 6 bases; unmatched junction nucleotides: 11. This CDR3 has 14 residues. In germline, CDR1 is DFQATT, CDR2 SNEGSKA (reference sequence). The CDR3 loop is CSAEVRDRADGYTF. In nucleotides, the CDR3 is TGCAGTGCAGAGGTCCGGGACAGGGCAGATGGCTACACCTTC.

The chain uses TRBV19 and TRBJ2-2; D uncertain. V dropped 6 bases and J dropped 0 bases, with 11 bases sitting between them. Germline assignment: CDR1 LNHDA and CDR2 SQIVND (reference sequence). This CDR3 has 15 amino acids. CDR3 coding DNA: TGTGCCAGTAGCGTAATCCGATCGAACACCGGGGAGCTGTTTTTT. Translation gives CASSVIRSNTGELFF.

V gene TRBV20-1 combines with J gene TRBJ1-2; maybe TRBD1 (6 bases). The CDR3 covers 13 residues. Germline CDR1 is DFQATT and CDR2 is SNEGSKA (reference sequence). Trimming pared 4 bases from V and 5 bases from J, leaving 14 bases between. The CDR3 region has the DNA TGCAGTGCTACGACAGGAGGGGAATATGGCTACACCTTC. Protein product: CSATTGGEYGYTF.

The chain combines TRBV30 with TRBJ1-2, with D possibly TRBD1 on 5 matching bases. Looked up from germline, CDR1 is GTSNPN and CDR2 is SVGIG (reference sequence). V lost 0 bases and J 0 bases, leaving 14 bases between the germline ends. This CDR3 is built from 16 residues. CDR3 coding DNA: TGTGCCTGGAGTGTGGGTAGGGTGGGACCTAACTATGGCTACACCTTC. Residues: CAWSVGRVGPNYGYTF.

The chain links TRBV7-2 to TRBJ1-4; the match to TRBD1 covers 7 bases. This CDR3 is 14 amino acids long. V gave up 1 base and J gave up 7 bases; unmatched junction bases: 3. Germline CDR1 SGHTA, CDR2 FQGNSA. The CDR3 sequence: CASSLGQGGEKLFF. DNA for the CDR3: TGTGCCAGCAGCTTAGGACAGGGTGGTGAAAAACTGTTTTTT.

CDR3 region: CASSIVLANTEAFF. Written as DNA, the CDR3 is TGTGCCAGTAGTATCGTTCTAGCGAACACTGAAGCTTTCTTT. The rearrangement uses TRBV19 and TRBJ1-1; D remains ambiguous. This CDR3 spans 14 amino acids. Trimming removed 3 bases at V and 1 base at J, with 9 bases between. CDR1 LNHDA and CDR2 SQIVND come from the germline V gene (reference sequence).

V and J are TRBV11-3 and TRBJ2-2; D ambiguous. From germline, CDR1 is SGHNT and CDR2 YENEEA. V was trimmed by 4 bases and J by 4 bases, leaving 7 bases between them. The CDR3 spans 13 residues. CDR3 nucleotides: TGTGCCAGCAGCTCGAGTTTCACCGGGGAGCTGTTTTTT. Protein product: CASSSSFTGELFF. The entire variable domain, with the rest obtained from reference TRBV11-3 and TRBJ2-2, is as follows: EAGVVQSPRYKIIEKKQPVAFWCNPISGHNTLYWYLQNLGQGPELLIRYENEEAVDDSQLPKDRFSAERLKGVDSTLKIQPAELGDSAVYLCASSSSFTGELFFGEGSRLTVL.

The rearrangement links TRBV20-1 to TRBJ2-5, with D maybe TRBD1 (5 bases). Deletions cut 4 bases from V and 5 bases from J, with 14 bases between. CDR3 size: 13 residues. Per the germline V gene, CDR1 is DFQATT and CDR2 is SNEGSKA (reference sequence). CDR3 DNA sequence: TGCAGTGCTAAGGCCCCTAAGGGGGAGACCCAGTACTTC. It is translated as CSAKAPKGETQYF.

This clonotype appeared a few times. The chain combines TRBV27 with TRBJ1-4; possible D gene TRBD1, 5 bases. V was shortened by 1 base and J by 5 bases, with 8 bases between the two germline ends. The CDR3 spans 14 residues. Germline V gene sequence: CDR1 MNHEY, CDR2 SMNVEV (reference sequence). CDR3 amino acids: CASSLWGSNEKLFF. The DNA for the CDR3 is TGTGCCAGCAGTTTATGGGGGTCCAATGAAAAACTGTTTTTT.

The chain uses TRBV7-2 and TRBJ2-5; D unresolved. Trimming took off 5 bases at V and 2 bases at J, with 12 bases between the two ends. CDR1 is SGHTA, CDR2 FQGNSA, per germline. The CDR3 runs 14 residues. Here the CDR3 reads CASSPGRNQETQYF. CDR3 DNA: TGTGCCAGCAGCCCCGGACGGAATCAAGAGACCCAGTACTTC.

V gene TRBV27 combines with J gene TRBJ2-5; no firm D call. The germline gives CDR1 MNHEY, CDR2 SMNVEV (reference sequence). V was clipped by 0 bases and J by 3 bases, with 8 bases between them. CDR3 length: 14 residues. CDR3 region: CASSLSHREETQYF. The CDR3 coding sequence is TGTGCCAGCAGTTTATCTCACAGAGAAGAGACCCAGTACTTC.

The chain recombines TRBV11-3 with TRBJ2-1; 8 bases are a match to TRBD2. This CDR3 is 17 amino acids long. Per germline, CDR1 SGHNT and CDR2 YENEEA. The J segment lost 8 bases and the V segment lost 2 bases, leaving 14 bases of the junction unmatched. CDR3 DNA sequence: TGTGCCAGCAGCTTACTAGCGGGCCCTCTAGGAACCTATGAGCAGTTCTTC. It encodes CASSLLAGPLGTYEQFF.

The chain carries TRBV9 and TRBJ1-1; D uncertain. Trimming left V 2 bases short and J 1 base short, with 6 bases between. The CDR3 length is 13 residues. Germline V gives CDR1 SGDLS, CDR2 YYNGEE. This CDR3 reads CASSVSPNTEAFF. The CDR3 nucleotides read TGTGCCAGCAGCGTGTCTCCGAACACTGAAGCTTTCTTT.

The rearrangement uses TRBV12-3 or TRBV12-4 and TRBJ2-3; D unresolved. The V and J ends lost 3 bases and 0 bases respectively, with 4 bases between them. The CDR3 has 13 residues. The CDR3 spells CASSLASTDTQYF. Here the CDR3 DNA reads TGTGCCAGCAGTTTGGCGAGCACAGATACGCAGTATTTT.